A single sample gave rise to the 3 T cell receptor beta chains below, sequenced in a study of blood T cells in healthy people across ages. Through a sample-barcoded 5' primer and a J-beta primer mix, a second PCR was run for roughly 6 to 11 cycles. MiXCR, run by TCRdb on the 5' RACE reads, gives a single entry per CDR3 protein. The sample carries 1.6 million or so distinct CDR3 sequences, about 32% recorded once. Sequencing was done on a sample of blood. The origin of the receptors is a woman in her 30s in good health.

V and J are TRBV21-1 and TRBJ1-5; the table gives TRBD1 as D, unverified against the DNA. TRBV21-1 is termed a pseudogene. The CDR3 sequence is 20 residues long. Here the CDR3 DNA reads TGTGCCAGCAGCAACAAAGGGGACAGGGGGCCGACTTATAGCAATCAGCCCCAGCATTTT. This sequence encodes CASSNKGDRGPTYSNQPQHF.

This clonotype was seen a few times. The V and J genes are TRBV28 and TRBJ2-6; 9 bases map to TRBD1. CDR1 and CDR2 from the germline V gene are MDHEN and SYDVKM. The CDR3 covers 18 residues. After removal of 6 bases from V and 0 bases from J, the junction contained 9 bases not matched to a gene. CDR3 residues: CASSSGTGLFSGANVLTF. CDR3 bases: TGTGCCAGCAGCTCCGGGACAGGGCTCTTCTCTGGGGCCAACGTCCTGACTTTC.

In this sample, this clonotype turned up a few times. This sequence joins TRBV7-2 and TRBJ2-3; TRBD2 might be the D (6 bases). The CDR3 contains 15 residues. Germline V gives CDR1 SGHTA, CDR2 FQGNSA. The V end was cut by 4 bases, the J end by 0 bases, with 11 bases between. CDR3 region: CASSWGTASTDTQYF. In DNA, the CDR3 is TGTGCCAGCAGCTGGGGGACTGCTAGCACAGATACGCAGTATTTT.